This T cell receptor (beta chain) was recorded in a study of T cell responses to AZD1222 COVID-19 vaccine. Looked up from germline, CDR1 is SGHNT and CDR2 is YYREEE (reference sequence). Trimming took off 4 bases at V and 1 base at J, with 14 bases between the two ends. This CDR3 is 16 amino acids long. The study's findings and limits: Seropositivity was recorded at baseline in only 6 or 7 AZD1222 recipients.

TCRdb keeps only in-frame clones here, not all; method: immunoSEQ multiplex PCR. The repertoire holds 200,000 or so clones, with approximately 93% as singletons. With respect to this clone: What it binds is unknown.

This sequence originates from an adult who received the AZD1222 COVID-19 vaccine. The sample consisted of peripheral blood, taken 28 days after the second AZD1222 dose. The genes are TRBV5-4 and TRBJ1-4; D perhaps matches TRBD1 (6 bases). The CDR3: CASSPGGAETNEKLFF. The CDR3 bases are TGTGCCAGCAGCCCCGGGGGGGCGGAAACTAATGAAAAACTGTTTTTT. The whole variable domain, filled in from reference TRBV5-4 and TRBJ1-4, reads ETGVTQSPTHLIKTRGQQVTLRCSSQSGHNTVSWYQQALGQGPQFIFQYYREEENGRGNFPPRFSGLQFPNYSSELNVNALELDDSALYLCASSPGGAETNEKLFFGSGTQLSVL.